The sequence of this TCR beta chain was determined in a study of a mutant IDH1 vaccine in newly diagnosed glioma. Overall study: The sex distribution of treated patients was 62.5% male and roughly 38% female, with a mean age of approximately 40 years.

Measured with immunoSEQ multiplex PCR; TCRdb has only the in-frame clones, and not every one. The sample yields tens of thousands of clones, approximately 83% seen once. Looked up from germline, CDR1 is SGHVS and CDR2 is FQNEAQ. V lost 2 bases to trimming and J lost 1 base; unmatched junction nucleotides: 7. The length of the CDR3 is 16 residues. Time point specified: baseline, week 1 (first vaccination visit). Treatment in this sample: pre-vaccination baseline after standard-of-care therapy. The source was PBMCs, collected from a glioma patient treated with radiotherapy, temozolomide or both. The source is a woman aged 50 to 60 with glioma. The chain employs TRBV7-8 and TRBJ1-1; 7 bases are a match to TRBD1. The CDR3 coding sequence is TGTGCCAGCAGCTTATTAAGTGGGACAGCGAACACTGAAGCTTTCTTT. It yields the protein CASSLLSGTANTEAFF.